The source of this T cell receptor (beta chain) is a study of blood T cell repertoires in COVID-19. For the study at large: The United States, Italy and Spain provided the acute and convalescent COVID-19 samples. PBMCs, B-cell-depleted T cells, or T cells were the source of the cDNA or gDNA that made up the material.

Germline V gives CDR1 SGHAT, CDR2 FQDESV (reference sequence). Germline trimming cut 7 bases from V and 2 bases from J; bases unmatched to any gene: 8. The length of the CDR3 is 15 residues. Original data processing: Reference gene primers were amplified, and this amplification served to estimate nucleated cell counts. The protocol was immunoSEQ multiplex PCR, while the TCRdb copy is restricted to in-frame clones and leaves out a portion. V and J calls and clone size are those listed in that table; D and trimming were worked out from the DNA. The sample lists 250,000 to 300,000 clones; 70% to 90% were seen once.

The sequenced sample was peripheral blood. The chain combines TRBV11-1 with TRBJ2-3, with 8 bases that match TRBD1. The clonotype originates from a woman aged 70-85 years with acute or convalescent COVID-19. CDR3 DNA sequence: TGTGCCAGCAATCCGTCAGGGGGCTTCACAGATACGCAGTATTTT. It is translated as CASNPSGGFTDTQYF.